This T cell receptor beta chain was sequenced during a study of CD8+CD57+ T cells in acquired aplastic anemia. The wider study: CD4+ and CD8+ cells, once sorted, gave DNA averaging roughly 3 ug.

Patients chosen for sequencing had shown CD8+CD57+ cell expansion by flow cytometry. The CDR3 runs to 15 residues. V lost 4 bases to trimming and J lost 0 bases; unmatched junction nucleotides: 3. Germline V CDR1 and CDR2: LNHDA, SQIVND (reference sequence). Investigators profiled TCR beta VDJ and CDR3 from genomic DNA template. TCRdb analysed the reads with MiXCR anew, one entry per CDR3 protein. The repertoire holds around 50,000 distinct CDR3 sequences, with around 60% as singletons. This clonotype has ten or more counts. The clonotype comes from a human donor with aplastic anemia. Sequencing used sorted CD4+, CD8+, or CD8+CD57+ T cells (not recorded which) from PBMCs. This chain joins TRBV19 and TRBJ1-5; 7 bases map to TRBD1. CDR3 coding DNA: TGTGCCAGTAGTACAGGGACAGTTAGCAATCAGCCCCAGCATTTT. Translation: CASSTGTVSNQPQHF.